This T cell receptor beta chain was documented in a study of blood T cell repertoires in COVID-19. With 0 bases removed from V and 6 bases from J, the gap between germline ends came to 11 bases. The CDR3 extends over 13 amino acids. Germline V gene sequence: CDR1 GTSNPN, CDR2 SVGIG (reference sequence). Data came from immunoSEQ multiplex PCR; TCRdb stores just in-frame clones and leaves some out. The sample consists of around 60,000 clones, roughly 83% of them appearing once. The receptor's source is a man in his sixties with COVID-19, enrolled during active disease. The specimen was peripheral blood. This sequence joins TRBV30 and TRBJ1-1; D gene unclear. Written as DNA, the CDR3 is TGTGCCTGGAGTGTGGAGAGGGTGGCTGAAGCTTTCTTT. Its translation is CAWSVERVAEAFF.